This is a list of T cell receptor beta chains from one sample in a study of T cell responses to AZD1222 COVID-19 vaccine. TCRdb keeps only in-frame clones here, not all; method: immunoSEQ multiplex PCR. This table holds more than 90,000 clones, 70% to 85% found once. The starting material was peripheral blood, obtained 28 days after the second AZD1222 dose. The receptors here all came from an adult who received the AZD1222 COVID-19 vaccine. CDR3s include the opening cysteine and the closing phenylalanine or tryptophan. A D gene is named only where the DNA matches it firmly. Not all rows give a size; the values are once, few, many and, for expanded clones, a class.

TRBD1,TRBV2,NA,TRBJ1-5,TGTGCCAGCATGGGACAGGGTGGGCAGCCCCAGCATTTT,CASMGQGGQPQHF
NA,TRBV18,NA,TRBJ2-2,TGTGCCAGCTCACAAGGGATTTACGGGGAGCTGTTTTTT,CASSQGIYGELFF
NA,TRBV18,NA,TRBJ2-1,TGTGCCAGCTCACCCCTAGGAGGCTCCTACAATGAGCAGTTCTTC,CASSPLGGSYNEQFF
TRBD1,TRBV9,NA,TRBJ1-1,TGTGCCAGCAGCCCATCAGGACAGGTCTACACTGAAGCTTTCTTT,CASSPSGQVYTEAFF
NA,TRBV11-1,NA,TRBJ1-1,TGTGCCAGCAGCTTGGGCAGTGTGAACACTGAAGCTTTCTTT,CASSLGSVNTEAFF
NA,TRBV5-8,few,TRBJ2-7,TGTGCCAGCAGCCCGACCTCCTACGAGCAGTACTTC,CASSPTSYEQYF
NA,TRBV3-1/TRBV3-2,NA,TRBJ1-2,TGTGCCAGCAGCCAAGACAGAAACTATGGCTACACCTTC,CASSQDRNYGYTF
NA,TRBV6-2/TRBV6-3,NA,TRBJ2-5,TGTGCCAGCAGTTACTCGACCCCAGAGACCCAGTACTTC,CASSYSTPETQYF
NA,TRBV5-1,NA,TRBJ2-5,TGCGCCAGCAGCCCGGACCCCATTACAGGGAACCAAGAGACCCAGTACTTC,CASSPDPITGNQETQYF
TRBD1,TRBV2,NA,TRBJ2-4,TGTGCCAGCAGTAGAATAGTGGGGACAGAGGTCAACTTC,CASSRIVGTEVNF
NA,TRBV21-1,few,TRBJ1-2,TGTGCCAGCCCCTTTGGAGGGGTGAGCTATGGCTACACCTTC,CASPFGGVSYGYTF
TRBD1,TRBV6-6,NA,TRBJ1-2,TGTGCCAGCACCCAGGGGGCCTCTATTGGTGGCTACACCTTC,CASTQGASIGGYTF
NA,TRBV7-2,NA,TRBJ1-1,TGTGCCAGCAGGACCAGCCCATCCATGAACACTGAAGCTTTCTTT,CASRTSPSMNTEAFF
NA,TRBV10-3,NA,TRBJ1-1,TGTGCCATCAGTGGGAAGGGACTCAAGAACACTGAAGCTTTCTTT,CAISGKGLKNTEAFF
NA,TRBV5-1,NA,TRBJ1-3,TGCGCCAGCAGCTTGAAGTATGGAAACACCATATATTTT,CASSLKYGNTIYF
NA,TRBV3-1/TRBV3-2,NA,TRBJ2-7,TGTGCCAGCAGCCTTAGCTCCTACGAGCAGTACTTC,CASSLSSYEQYF
NA,TRBV19,NA,TRBJ2-1,TGTGCCAGTAGTCAGAGGGCAGGGGCGAAGGGCTACAATGAGCAGTTCTTC,CASSQRAGAKGYNEQFF
NA,TRBV12-5,NA,TRBJ1-5,TGTGCTAGTGCAAGGGGAAGTAATCAGCCCCAGCATTTT,CASARGSNQPQHF
TRBD1,TRBV6-5,NA,TRBJ1-2,TGTGCCAGCAGCCAGGACAGGGTCGGAGGCTACACCTTC,CASSQDRVGGYTF
NA,TRBV13,NA,TRBJ2-3,TGTGCCAGCAGCTTGACTAGTAAGGCGTTAACTAGCACAGATACGCAGTATTTT,CASSLTSKALTSTDTQYF
TRBD2,TRBV5-1,NA,TRBJ2-3,TGCGCCAGCAGCTTGGCCGTTAGCGGGTTGACAGATACGCAGTATTTT,CASSLAVSGLTDTQYF
NA,TRBV7-2,NA,TRBJ2-7,TGTGCCAGCAGCACGACAGTCTACGAGCAGTACTTC,CASSTTVYEQYF
TRBD1,TRBV12-5,NA,TRBJ1-1,TGTGCTAGTGGTCCGGGACAGGGGGAGACTGAAGCTTTCTTT,CASGPGQGETEAFF
NA,TRBV11-3,NA,TRBJ1-4,TGTGCCAGCAGCTGGGGGCGGGAGGAGAAACTGTTTTTT,CASSWGREEKLFF
NA,TRBV18,NA,TRBJ1-5,TGTGCCAGCTCCCTTTTGGAGGGGACGGGTCAGCCCCAGCATTTT,CASSLLEGTGQPQHF
TRBD1,TRBV19,NA,TRBJ1-1,TGTGCCAGTTCCGGACAGGGGTTTCGCAGCGCTGAAGCTTTCTTT,CASSGQGFRSAEAFF
NA,TRBV5-1,NA,TRBJ1-3,TGCGCCAGCAGCTGGGGGAGGAGCTCTGGAAACACCATATATTTT,CASSWGRSSGNTIYF
NA,TRBV12-3/TRBV12-4,NA,TRBJ2-3,TGTGCCAGCAGTTTATCCACAGATACGCAGTATTTT,CASSLSTDTQYF
TRBD1,TRBV6-5,NA,TRBJ1-1,TGTGCCAGCAGTTACGAACAGGGGGTAACCACTGAAGCTTTCTTT,CASSYEQGVTTEAFF
NA,TRBV27,NA,TRBJ2-1,TGTGCCAGCCAGCGGCGCGATGAGCAGTTCTTC,CASQRRDEQFF
TRBD2,TRBV7-3,NA,TRBJ2-2,TGTGCCAGCAGCTTAGGACTAGCAGAGACCGGGGAGCTGTTTTTT,CASSLGLAETGELFF
NA,TRBV3-1/TRBV3-2,NA,TRBJ1-5,TGTGCCAGCAGCCAAGGATGGGGACACAATCAGCCCCAGCATTTT,CASSQGWGHNQPQHF
TRBD2,TRBV10-3,NA,TRBJ2-3,TGTGCCATCAGGGCGGGAGTTGCGACAGATACGCAGTATTTT,CAIRAGVATDTQYF
TRBD1,TRBV7-9,NA,TRBJ2-3,TGTGCCAGCAGTCGAACAGGGGAAGGGACAGATACGCAGTATTTT,CASSRTGEGTDTQYF
TRBD1,TRBV30,few,TRBJ2-4,TGTGCCTGGAGTGATCTCGCAGGGGGCGCGGGTGGCGCCAAAAACATTCAGTACTTC,CAWSDLAGGAGGAKNIQYF
TRBD1,TRBV18,NA,TRBJ2-1,TGTGCCAGCTCACCGAGGACAGGGGGGCGGTATGAGCAGTTCTTC,CASSPRTGGRYEQFF
TRBD2,TRBV9,NA,TRBJ2-7,TGTGCCAGCAGCGTTGGACAGCGGGAGAGTGGCGAGCAGTACTTC,CASSVGQRESGEQYF
NA,TRBV6-5,NA,TRBJ1-4,TGTGCCAGCAAAAGGGCCCTTAATGAAAAACTGTTTTTT,CASKRALNEKLFF
NA,TRBV7-9,NA,TRBJ2-7,TGTGCCAGCACCAGAACCGGGACCCCCAACGAGCAGTACTTC,CASTRTGTPNEQYF